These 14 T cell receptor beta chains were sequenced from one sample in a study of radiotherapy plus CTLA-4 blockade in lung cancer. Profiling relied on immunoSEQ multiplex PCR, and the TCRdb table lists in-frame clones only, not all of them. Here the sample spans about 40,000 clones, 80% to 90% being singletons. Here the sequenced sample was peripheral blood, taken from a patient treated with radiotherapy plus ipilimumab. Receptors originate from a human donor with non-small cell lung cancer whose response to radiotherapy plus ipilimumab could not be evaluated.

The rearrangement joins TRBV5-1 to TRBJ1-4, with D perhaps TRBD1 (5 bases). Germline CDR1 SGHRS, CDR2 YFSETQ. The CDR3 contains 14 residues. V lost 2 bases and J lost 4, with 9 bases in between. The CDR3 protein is CASSLAGDNEKLFF. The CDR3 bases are TGCGCCAGCAGCTTAGCGGGGGATAATGAAAAACTGTTTTTT.

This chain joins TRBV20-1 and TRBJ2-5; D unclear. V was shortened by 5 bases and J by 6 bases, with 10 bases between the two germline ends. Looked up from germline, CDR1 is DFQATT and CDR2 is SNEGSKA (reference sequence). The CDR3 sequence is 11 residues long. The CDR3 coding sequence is TGCAGTGCTCCGGAGACGAAGACCCAGTACTTC. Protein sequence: CSAPETKTQYF.

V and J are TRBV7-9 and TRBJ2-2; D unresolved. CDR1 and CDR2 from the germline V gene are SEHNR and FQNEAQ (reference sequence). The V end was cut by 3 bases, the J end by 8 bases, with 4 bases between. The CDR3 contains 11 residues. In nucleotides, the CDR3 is TGTGCCAGCAGCTTCGGTGGGGAGCTGTTTTTT. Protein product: CASSFGGELFF.

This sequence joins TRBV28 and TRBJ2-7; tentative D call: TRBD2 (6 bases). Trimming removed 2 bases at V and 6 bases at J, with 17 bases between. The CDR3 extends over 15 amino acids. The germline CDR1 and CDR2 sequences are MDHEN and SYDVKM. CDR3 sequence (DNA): TGTGCCAGCAGTTTAATGGCTAGCGCTCATGTCGAGCAGTACTTC. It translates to CASSLMASAHVEQYF.

The CDR3 DNA follows: TGTGCCAGCATCCCACAGGGGAGCACTGAAGCTTTCTTT. Amino acids: CASIPQGSTEAFF. The V and J genes are TRBV27 and TRBJ1-1; TRBD1 aligns across 7 bases. The CDR3 runs 13 residues. V was pared by 7 bases and J by 4 bases, with 6 bases of the junction left unmatched. Germline values: CDR1 MNHEY, CDR2 SMNVEV (reference sequence).

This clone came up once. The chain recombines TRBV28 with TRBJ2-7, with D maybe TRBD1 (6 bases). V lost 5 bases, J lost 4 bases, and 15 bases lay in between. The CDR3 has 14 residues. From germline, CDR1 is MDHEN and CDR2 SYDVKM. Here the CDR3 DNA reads TGTGCCAGCAGTCTAACAGGGTATCCGTACGAGCAGTACTTC. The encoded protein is CASSLTGYPYEQYF.

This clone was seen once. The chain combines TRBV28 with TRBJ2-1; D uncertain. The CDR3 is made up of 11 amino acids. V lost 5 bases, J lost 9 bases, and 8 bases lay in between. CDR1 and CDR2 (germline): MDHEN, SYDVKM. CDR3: CASSHFGEQFF. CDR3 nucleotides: TGTGCCAGCAGTCACTTCGGTGAGCAGTTCTTC. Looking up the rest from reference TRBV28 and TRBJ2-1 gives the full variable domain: DVKVTQSSRYLVKRTGEKVFLECVQDMDHENMFWYRQDPGLGLRLIYFSYDVKMKEKGDIPEGYSVSREKKERFSLILESASTNQTSMYLCASSHFGEQFFGPGTRLTVL.

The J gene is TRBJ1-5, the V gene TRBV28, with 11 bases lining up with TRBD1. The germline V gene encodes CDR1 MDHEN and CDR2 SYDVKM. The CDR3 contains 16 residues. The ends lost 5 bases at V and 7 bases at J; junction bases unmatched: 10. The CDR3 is CASSPPGTGGAQPQHF. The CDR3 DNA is TGTGCCAGCAGTCCCCCCGGGACAGGGGGTGCCCAGCCCCAGCATTTT.

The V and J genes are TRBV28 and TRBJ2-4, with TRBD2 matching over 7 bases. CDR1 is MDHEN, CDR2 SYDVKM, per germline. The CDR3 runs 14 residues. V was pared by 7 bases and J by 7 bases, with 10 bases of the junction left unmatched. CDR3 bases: TGTGCCAGCAATCCCCCTGGGGGGGTGAACATTCAGTACTTC. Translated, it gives CASNPPGGVNIQYF.

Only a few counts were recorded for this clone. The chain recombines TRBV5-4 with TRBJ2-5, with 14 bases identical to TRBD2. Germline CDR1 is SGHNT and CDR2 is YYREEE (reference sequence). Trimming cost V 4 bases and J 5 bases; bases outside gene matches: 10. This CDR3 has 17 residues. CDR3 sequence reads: CASSQGLAGVMGETQYF. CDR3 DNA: TGTGCCAGCAGCCAGGGACTAGCGGGAGTAATGGGGGAGACCCAGTACTTC.

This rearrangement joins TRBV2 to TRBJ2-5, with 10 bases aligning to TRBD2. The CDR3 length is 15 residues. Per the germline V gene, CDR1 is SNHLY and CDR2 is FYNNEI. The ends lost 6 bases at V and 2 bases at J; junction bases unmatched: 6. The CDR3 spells CASRKLAGPQETQYF. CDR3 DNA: TGTGCCAGCAGGAAACTAGCGGGGCCTCAAGAGACCCAGTACTTC.

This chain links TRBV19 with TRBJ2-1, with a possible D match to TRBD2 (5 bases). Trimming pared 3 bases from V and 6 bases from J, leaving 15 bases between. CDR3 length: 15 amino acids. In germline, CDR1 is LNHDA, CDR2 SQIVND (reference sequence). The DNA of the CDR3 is TGTGCCAGTAGTATCCCTCCCCGGGAACTCAATGAGCAGTTCTTC. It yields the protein CASSIPPRELNEQFF.

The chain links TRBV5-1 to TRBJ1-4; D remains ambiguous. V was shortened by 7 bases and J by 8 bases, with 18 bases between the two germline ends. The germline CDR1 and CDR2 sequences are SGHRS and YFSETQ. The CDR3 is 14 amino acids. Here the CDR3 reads CASRREVSQEKLFF. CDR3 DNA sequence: TGCGCCAGCCGGAGGGAAGTGTCACAAGAAAAACTGTTTTTT.

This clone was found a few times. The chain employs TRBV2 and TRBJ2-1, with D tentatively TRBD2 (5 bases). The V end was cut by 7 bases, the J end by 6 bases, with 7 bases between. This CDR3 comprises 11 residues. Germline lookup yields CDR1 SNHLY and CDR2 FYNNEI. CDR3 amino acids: CASTSSNEQFF. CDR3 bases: TGTGCCAGCACTAGCAGCAATGAGCAGTTCTTC.